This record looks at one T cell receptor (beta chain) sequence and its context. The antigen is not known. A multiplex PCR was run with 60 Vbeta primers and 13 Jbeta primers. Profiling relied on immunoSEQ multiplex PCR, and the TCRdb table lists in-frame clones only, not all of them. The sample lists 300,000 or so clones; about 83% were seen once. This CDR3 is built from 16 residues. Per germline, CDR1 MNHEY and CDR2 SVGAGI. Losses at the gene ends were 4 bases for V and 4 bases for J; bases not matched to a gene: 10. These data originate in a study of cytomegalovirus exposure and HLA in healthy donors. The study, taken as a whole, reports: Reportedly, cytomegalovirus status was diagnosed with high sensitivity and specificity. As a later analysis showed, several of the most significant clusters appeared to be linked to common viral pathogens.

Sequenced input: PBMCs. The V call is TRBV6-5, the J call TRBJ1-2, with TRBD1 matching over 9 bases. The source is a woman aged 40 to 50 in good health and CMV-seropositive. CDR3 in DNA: TGTGCCAGCAGTTTATCTACAGGGGGCGCTGGCTATGGCTACACCTTC. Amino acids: CASSLSTGGAGYGYTF.